A single sample gave rise to the 22 T cell receptor beta chains below, sequenced in a study of blood T cell repertoires in COVID-19 (dated by TCRdb to about 2020). Receptor libraries were prepared by the immunoSEQ multiplex PCR assay. TCRdb re-hosts the immuneACCESS table, in-frame sequences only. Its copies lack some clones; in the studies checked, an unresolved V gene accounts for under half of them, and the cause for the rest is not known. The sample records fewer than 300,000 clones, roughly four fifths of which are singletons. The ten largest clones add up to approximately 15% of the sample. The sample consisted of peripheral blood. The receptors stem from a person aged 70 to 80 with COVID-19, enrolled during active disease.

The chain combines TRBV10-3 with TRBJ1-1, with D possibly matching TRBD1 (5 bases). There are 16 residues in the CDR3. The germline gives CDR1 ENHRY, CDR2 SYGVKD. V lost 2 bases to trimming and J lost 4 bases, with 17 bases between them. The CDR3 region has the DNA TGTGCCATCAGTGAGGCGACAGCGGGGTTGGGCACTGAAGCTTTCTTT. Amino acids: CAISEATAGLGTEAFF.

The V and J genes are TRBV5-1 and TRBJ1-1, with D possibly being TRBD1 (6 bases). The CDR3 length is 18 residues. The germline gives CDR1 SGHRS, CDR2 YFSETQ. The V and J ends lost 4 bases and 5 bases respectively, with 27 bases between them. The CDR3 loop is CASSHTVGTRVWGTEAFF. The CDR3, as DNA: TGCGCCAGCAGCCATACGGTTGGGACAAGGGTATGGGGGACTGAAGCTTTCTTT.

The CDR3: CAISVTRDRSYEQYF. CDR3 DNA: TGTGCCATCAGTGTAACCCGGGACAGAAGTTACGAGCAGTACTTC. V usage is TRBV10-3 and J usage is TRBJ2-7, with 7 bases matching TRBD1. The germline gives CDR1 ENHRY, CDR2 SYGVKD. The CDR3 spans 15 residues. V lost 4 bases, J lost 4 bases, and 10 bases stayed unmatched.

The chain has TRBV6-5 and TRBJ1-4; no clear D gene. Per germline, CDR1 MNHEY and CDR2 SVGAGI. CDR3 length equals 13 residues. The germline V and J ends were trimmed by 6 bases and 8 bases, with 13 bases remaining between them. For the CDR3, the DNA is TGTGCCAGCAGCGGGCCGGCGGGAGAAAAACTGTTTTTT. Translating it yields CASSGPAGEKLFF.

The chain uses TRBV30 and TRBJ1-1, with D perhaps matching TRBD1 (5 bases). The germline V gene has CDR1 GTSNPN and CDR2 SVGIG (reference sequence). CDR3 length: 12 amino acids. Trimming shortened V by 3 bases and J by 4 bases, and 9 bases separated the two germline ends. The CDR3 DNA reads TGTGCCTGGAGCCAGGGTGGCACTGAAGCTTTCTTT. Protein: CAWSQGGTEAFF. The whole variable domain, remainder taken from reference TRBV30 and TRBJ1-1, is SQTIHQWPATLVQPVGSPLSLECTVEGTSNPNLYWYRQAAGRGLQLLFYSVGIGQISSEVPQNLSASRPQDRQFILSSKKLLLSDSGFYLCAWSQGGTEAFFGQGTRLTVV.

This rearrangement joins TRBV19 to TRBJ2-3, with 7 bases identical to TRBD1. Trimming removed 6 bases from V and 0 bases from J; junction bases left unmatched: 6. Germline V gene data show CDR1 as LNHDA and CDR2 as SQIVND (reference sequence). The CDR3 covers 15 residues. The CDR3 DNA sequence: TGTGCCAGTAGCCTTGCGACAGGGAGCACAGATACGCAGTATTTT. It codes for CASSLATGSTDTQYF.

Points on this clone: The germline gene is not matched at one end of the junction; a read error may be the cause. The rearrangement uses TRBV3-1 (or the pseudogene TRBV3-2) and TRBJ1-4, with D maybe TRBD1 (6 bases). Germline CDR1 LGHDT, CDR2 YNNKEL (reference sequence). CDR3 length: 16 amino acids. CDR3 region: CASTQKSMDRNEKLFF. Written as DNA, the CDR3 is TGTGCCAGCACCCAAAAAAGCATGGACAGAAATGAAAAACTGTTTTTT.

The chain joins TRBV6-1 to TRBJ1-3, with D perhaps matching TRBD1 (6 bases). The CDR3 is 16 amino acids. Germline CDR1 and CDR2: MNHNS and SASEGT. Trimming took 4 bases from V and 11 from J, leaving 24 bases between them. CDR3 in DNA: TGTGCCAGCAGTGGAGGGCGGACAGCCTCGCCCCGGGCCATATATTTT. Translated, it gives CASSGGRTASPRAIYF.

The chain is built from TRBV10-1 and TRBJ2-1, with 8 nucleotides matching TRBD1. Germline-derived CDR1 and CDR2 are WNHNN and SYGVQD (reference sequence). The CDR3 extends over 10 amino acids. V was clipped by 8 bases and J by 15 bases; unmatched bases: 6. The CDR3 DNA follows: TGCGCCAGCTACGACAGGGGAAGGTTCTTC. Its translation: CASYDRGRFF.

CDR3 protein: CASSLTLQGGETQYF. CDR3 nucleotides: TGTGCCAGCAGCTTAACCCTTCAGGGGGGAGAGACCCAGTACTTC. This rearrangement joins TRBV7-7 to TRBJ2-5, with D possibly being TRBD1 (7 bases). The CDR3 consists of 15 residues. With 2 bases removed from V and 4 bases from J, the gap between germline ends came to 14 bases. Per the germline V gene, CDR1 is SSHAT and CDR2 is FNYEAQ (reference sequence).

The J gene is TRBJ2-7, the V gene TRBV29-1; 7 nucleotides align to TRBD1. The CDR3 covers 13 residues. Germline V gene sequence: CDR1 SQVTM, CDR2 ANQGSEA. The J segment lost 6 bases and the V segment lost 5 bases, leaving 10 bases of the junction unmatched. The CDR3 protein is CSVTTGLGGEQYF. The CDR3 region has the DNA TGCAGCGTTACGACAGGGTTAGGGGGCGAGCAGTACTTC.

The chain employs TRBV4-1 and TRBJ2-1, with 9 positions matching TRBD1. The CDR3 has 14 residues. J was trimmed by 8 bases and V by 0 bases; bases with no gene match: 2. From germline, CDR1 is MGHRA and CDR2 YSYEKL. The CDR3 protein is CASSQEGQGYEQFF. DNA of the CDR3: TGCGCCAGCAGCCAAGAAGGACAGGGGTATGAGCAGTTCTTC.

J is TRBJ1-1 and V is TRBV7-2; the D gene is possibly TRBD1 (6 bases). The length of the CDR3 is 18 residues. The germline V gene has CDR1 SGHTA and CDR2 FQGNSA. Trimming cost V 2 bases and J 1 base, with 20 bases left between them. The CDR3 protein is CASSLRVAIGGRNTEAFF. CDR3 DNA: TGTGCCAGCAGCTTAAGGGTGGCGATAGGGGGTAGGAACACTGAAGCTTTCTTT.

V gene TRBV15 combines with J gene TRBJ2-3; TRBD2 agrees at 7 bases. This CDR3 has 19 residues. The germline CDR1 and CDR2 sequences are LNHNV and YYDKDF (reference sequence). The ends lost 1 base at V and 4 bases at J; junction bases unmatched: 17. DNA of the CDR3: TGTGCCACCAGCAGAGCGGGATTGGGGCTAGCGGCTTTATCAGATACGCAGTATTTT. It specifies CATSRAGLGLAALSDTQYF.

The chain employs TRBV20-1 and TRBJ2-3; D is unclear. The CDR3 length is 11 residues. Trimming pared 6 bases from V and 6 bases from J, leaving 10 bases between. CDR1 and CDR2 (germline): DFQATT, SNEGSKA (reference sequence). This chain's CDR3 is CSARHGDTQYF. In nucleotides, the CDR3 is TGCAGTGCCCGACATGGGGATACGCAGTATTTT.

The chain links TRBV6-2 or TRBV6-3 to TRBJ2-1, with TRBD2 as a possible D gene (5 bases). V lost 6 bases to trimming and J lost 7 bases, with 19 bases between them. CDR3 length: 15 residues. Looked up from germline, CDR1 is MNHEY and CDR2 is SVGEGT. In DNA form, the CDR3 reads TGTGCCAGCAGCCACAGCAGACTAAGGAGGAATGAGCAGTTCTTC. Translating gives CASSHSRLRRNEQFF.

The rearrangement joins TRBV29-1 to TRBJ1-6; TRBD1 matches 10 bases. Trimming took 6 bases from V and 7 from J; bases not matched to a gene: 3. Germline V gene sequence: CDR1 SQVTM, CDR2 ANQGSEA. The CDR3 runs to 13 residues. CDR3 protein: CSVQTGGNSPLHF. CDR3 nucleotide sequence: TGCAGCGTCCAGACAGGGGGCAATTCACCCCTCCACTTT.

The chain links TRBV9 to TRBJ2-2; 12 bases line up with TRBD2. Germline V gives CDR1 SGDLS, CDR2 YYNGEE. V was pared by 2 bases and J by 5 bases, with 10 bases of the junction left unmatched. The CDR3 runs 18 residues. DNA for the CDR3: TGTGCCAGCAGCGTGGGCACGGGACTAGCGGGCTCGACCGGGGAGCTGTTTTTT. It is translated as CASSVGTGLAGSTGELFF. The full variable domain, with the rest looked up from reference TRBV9 and TRBJ2-2, is DSGVTQTPKHLITATGQRVTLRCSPRSGDLSVYWYQQSLDQGLQFLIQYYNGEERAKGNILERFSAQQFPDLHSELNLSSLELGDSALYFCASSVGTGLAGSTGELFFGEGSRLTVL.

The genes are TRBV6-5 and TRBJ1-1; 7 nucleotides line up with TRBD1. The CDR3 contains 15 residues. Trimming took 6 bases from V and 5 from J; bases not matched to a gene: 12. Germline loops: CDR1 MNHEY, CDR2 SVGAGI. The CDR3 sequence: CASRYEQGSDTEAFF. Written as DNA, the CDR3 is TGTGCCAGCAGGTATGAACAGGGGAGTGATACTGAAGCTTTCTTT.

The rearrangement joins TRBV5-1 to TRBJ2-1; 7 bases map to TRBD1. The CDR3 loop spans 15 amino acids. Germline V lookup: CDR1 SGHRS, CDR2 YFSETQ. Trimming cost V 3 bases and J 7 bases; bases outside gene matches: 10. CDR3 in DNA: TGCGCCAGCAGCTCAACCGGGACAGAAATTAATGAGCAGTTCTTC. Translated: CASSSTGTEINEQFF.

The rearrangement joins TRBV4-1 to TRBJ1-4, with D perhaps matching TRBD1 (6 bases). The germline gives CDR1 MGHRA, CDR2 YSYEKL. CDR3 length: 14 residues. The V and J ends lost 1 base and 6 bases respectively, with 9 bases between them. CDR3 in amino acids: CASSQGGPYEKLFF. In DNA, the CDR3 is TGCGCCAGCAGCCAAGGGGGGCCGTATGAAAAACTGTTTTTT.

V is TRBV4-2 and J is TRBJ1-4; D call uncertain. The CDR3 has 13 amino acids. Germline V gene lookup returns CDR1 LGHNA and CDR2 YNFKEQ. Deletions cut 8 bases from V and 5 bases from J, with 12 bases between. The CDR3 coding sequence is TGTGCCAGCGCAAATCTCCGGAATGAAAAACTGTTTTTT. It translates to CASANLRNEKLFF.